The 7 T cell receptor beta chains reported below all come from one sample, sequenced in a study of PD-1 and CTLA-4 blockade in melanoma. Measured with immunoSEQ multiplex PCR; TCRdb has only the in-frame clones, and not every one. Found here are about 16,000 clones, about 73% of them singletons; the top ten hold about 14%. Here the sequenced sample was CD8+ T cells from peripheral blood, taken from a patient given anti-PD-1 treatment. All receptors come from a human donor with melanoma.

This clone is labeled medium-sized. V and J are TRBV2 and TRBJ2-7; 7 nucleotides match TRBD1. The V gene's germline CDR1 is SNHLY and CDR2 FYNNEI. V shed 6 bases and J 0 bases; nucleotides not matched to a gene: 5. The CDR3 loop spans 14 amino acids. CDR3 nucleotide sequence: TGTGCCAGCAGCGGACAGGTGAGCTCCTACGAGCAGTACTTC. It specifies CASSGQVSSYEQYF.

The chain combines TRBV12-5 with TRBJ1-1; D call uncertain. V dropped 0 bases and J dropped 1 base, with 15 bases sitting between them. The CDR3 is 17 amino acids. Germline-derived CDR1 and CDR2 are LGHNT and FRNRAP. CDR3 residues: CASGLVYPGLGNTEAFF. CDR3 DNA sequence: TGTGCTAGTGGTTTGGTATATCCGGGTTTAGGGAACACTGAAGCTTTCTTT.

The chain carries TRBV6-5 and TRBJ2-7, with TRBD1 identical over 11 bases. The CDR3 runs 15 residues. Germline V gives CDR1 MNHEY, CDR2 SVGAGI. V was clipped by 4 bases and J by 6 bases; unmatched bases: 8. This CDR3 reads CASSSLGQGAGEQYF. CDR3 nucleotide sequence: TGTGCCAGCAGTTCCCTCGGACAGGGGGCCGGCGAGCAGTACTTC.

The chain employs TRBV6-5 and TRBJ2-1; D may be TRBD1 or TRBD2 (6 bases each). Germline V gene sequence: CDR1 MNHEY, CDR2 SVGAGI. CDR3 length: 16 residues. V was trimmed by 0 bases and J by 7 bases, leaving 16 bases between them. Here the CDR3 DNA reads TGTGCCAGCAGTTACTCTCCCGCAGGGGACTCGAATGAGCAGTTCTTC. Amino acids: CASSYSPAGDSNEQFF.

The CDR3 DNA follows: TGTGCCAGCAGTTTCGTAGCGGGAGGGCCCGGGGAGCTGTTTTTT. This codes for CASSFVAGGPGELFF. The rearrangement joins TRBV27 to TRBJ2-2, with 11 nucleotides matching TRBD2. Germline values: CDR1 MNHEY, CDR2 SMNVEV (reference sequence). After removal of 3 bases from V and 6 bases from J, the junction contained 3 bases not matched to a gene. The CDR3 covers 15 residues.

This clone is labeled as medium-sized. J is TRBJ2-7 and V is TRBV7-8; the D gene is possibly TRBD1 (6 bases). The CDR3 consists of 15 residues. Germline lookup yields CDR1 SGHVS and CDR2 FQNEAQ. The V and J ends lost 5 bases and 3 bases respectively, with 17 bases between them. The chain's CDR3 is CASSVGTTSYYEQYF. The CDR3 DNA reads TGTGCCAGCAGCGTAGGGACAACTTCCTACTACGAGCAGTACTTC.

CDR3 bases: TGTGCCAGCACCGCTGTGCCCGGGACAGGGGGCGACGAGCAGTACTTC. Amino acids: CASTAVPGTGGDEQYF. V is TRBV5-6 and J is TRBJ2-7; 12 bases match TRBD1. CDR3 length equals 16 residues. The germline CDR1 and CDR2 sequences are SGHDT and YYEEEE. Unmatched junction bases numbered 12, after V lost 6 bases and J lost 5 bases.